These 5 T cell receptor beta chains share one sample of origin, sequenced in a study of cytomegalovirus exposure and HLA in healthy donors (dated by TCRdb to between 2016 and 2019). Libraries were prepared through the immunoSEQ multiplex PCR assay. A mixture of 60 forward primers for TCR Vbeta segments and 13 reverse primers for TCR Jbeta segments was used in the multiplex PCR. TCRdb's version of the immuneACCESS table is confined to in-frame rearrangements and falls short of the full clone set. An unresolved V gene accounts for under half of the shortfall where checked; the remainder is of unknown origin. The sample table holds about 200,000 clones, of which roughly 80% were seen once. The ten most abundant clones make up less than 4.5% of the sample. The sequenced sample was PBMCs. The receptors come from a male donor in good health and CMV-seronegative.

The chain recombines TRBV5-1 with TRBJ2-3; 13 nucleotides agree with TRBD2. Germline values: CDR1 SGHRS, CDR2 YFSETQ. Trimming removed 3 bases from V and 1 base from J; junction bases left unmatched: 2. The CDR3 is 16 residues long. The CDR3 nucleotides read TGCGCCAGCAGCTACGGGACTAGCGGGGGCACAGATACGCAGTATTTT. It codes for CASSYGTSGGTDTQYF.

The chain combines TRBV14 with TRBJ2-1; a possible D gene is TRBD2 (6 bases). The V end lost 1 base, the J end lost 5 bases, and 15 bases lay between the germline ends. This CDR3 spans 16 amino acids. The germline gives CDR1 SGHDN, CDR2 FVKESK. This chain's CDR3 is CASSQAVGTLDNEQFF. CDR3 nucleotides: TGTGCCAGCAGCCAAGCTGTAGGGACTCTCGACAATGAGCAGTTCTTC.

The V and J genes are TRBV7-9 and TRBJ1-5, with TRBD1 identical over 8 bases. The CDR3 contains 15 residues. V lost 4 bases, J lost 3 bases, and 5 bases stayed unmatched. Looked up from germline, CDR1 is SEHNR and CDR2 is FQNEAQ (reference sequence). The CDR3 nucleotides read TGTGCCAGCAGCTCTTCAGGGGGCCTCAATCAGCCCCAGCATTTT. Amino acid sequence: CASSSSGGLNQPQHF.

This chain joins TRBV18 and TRBJ2-1; 10 positions agree with TRBD1. This CDR3 has 16 residues. Per the germline V gene, CDR1 is KGHSH and CDR2 is LQKENI. Trimming removed 1 base from V and 4 bases from J; junction bases left unmatched: 4. The DNA of the CDR3 is TGTGCCAGCTCACCACTAGGACAGGGGGGATACAATGAGCAGTTCTTC. Its translation is CASSPLGQGGYNEQFF.

The chain links TRBV10-1 to TRBJ1-4; 7 bases line up with TRBD1. V gave up 4 bases and J gave up 8 bases; unmatched junction bases: 7. This CDR3 comprises 14 residues. Germline CDR1 is WNHNN and CDR2 is SYGVQD (reference sequence). CDR3 sequence reads: CASSATGRGEKLFF. The CDR3 bases are TGCGCCAGCAGTGCGACAGGGCGTGGGGAAAAACTGTTTTTT.